This T cell receptor beta chain was sequenced during a study of cytomegalovirus exposure and HLA in healthy donors. Study summary: Researchers found that about 82% of almost 400 genotyped donors fell within the Caucasian-associated ancestry cluster. Study observations and caveats: In an earlier analysis, productive rearrangement rates for most beta V segments clustered near 87% or 30%. CMV serostatus stood as the only immune exposure information on hand.

A word on this clone: Its antigen is not known.

The trim removed 2 bases at V and 2 bases at J, leaving 0 bases unmatched. Germline V CDR1 and CDR2: SQVTM, ANQGSEA. CDR3 length: 12 amino acids. Use of 60 Vbeta and 13 Jbeta primers characterized the PCR. Authors' methods: Counted up in a later analysis, unique TCR beta chains came to some 82 million, with around 12 million shared. Sequenced by immunoSEQ multiplex PCR; TCRdb stores in-frame clones only, minus some. V, J and clone size are taken as reported in that table, and D and trimming were inferred from the DNA itself. The table lists 150,000 to 200,000 clones, roughly a tenth of them singletons, with 1% to 1.5% in the top ten.

This sequence was found in a woman aged 25 to 39 in good health and CMV-seropositive. V is TRBV29-1 and J is TRBJ2-7; 7 bases map to TRBD1. The sequencing sample was made of PBMCs. The CDR3 region has the DNA TGCAGCGTTGAAACAGGGGCCTACGAGCAGTACTTC. This encodes CSVETGAYEQYF.